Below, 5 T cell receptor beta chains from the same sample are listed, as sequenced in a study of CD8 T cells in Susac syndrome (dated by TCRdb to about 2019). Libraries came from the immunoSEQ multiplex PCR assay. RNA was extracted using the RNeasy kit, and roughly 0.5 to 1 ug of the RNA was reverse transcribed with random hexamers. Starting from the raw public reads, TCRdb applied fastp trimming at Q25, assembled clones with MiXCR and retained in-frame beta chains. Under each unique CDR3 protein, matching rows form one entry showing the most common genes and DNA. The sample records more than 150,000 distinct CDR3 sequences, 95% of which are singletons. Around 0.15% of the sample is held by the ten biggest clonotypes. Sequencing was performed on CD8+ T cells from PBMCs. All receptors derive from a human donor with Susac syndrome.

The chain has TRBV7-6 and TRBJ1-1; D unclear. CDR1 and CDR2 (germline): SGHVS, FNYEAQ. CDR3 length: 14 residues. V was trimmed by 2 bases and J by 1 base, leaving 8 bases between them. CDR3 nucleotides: TGTGCCAGCAGCTTATATCAGCAGAACACTGAAGCTTTCTTT. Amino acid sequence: CASSLYQQNTEAFF. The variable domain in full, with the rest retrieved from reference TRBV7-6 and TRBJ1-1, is GAGVSQSPRYKVTKRGQDVALRCDPISGHVSLYWYRQALGQGPEFLTYFNYEAQQDKSGLPNDRFSAERPEGSISTLTIQRTEQRDSAMYRCASSLYQQNTEAFFGQGTRLTVV.

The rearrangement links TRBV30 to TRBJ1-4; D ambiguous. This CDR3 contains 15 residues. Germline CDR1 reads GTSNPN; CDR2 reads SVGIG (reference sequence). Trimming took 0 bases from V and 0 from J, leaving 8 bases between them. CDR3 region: CAWSVLVATNEKLFF. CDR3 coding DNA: TGTGCCTGGAGTGTTTTGGTTGCAACTAATGAAAAACTGTTTTTT.

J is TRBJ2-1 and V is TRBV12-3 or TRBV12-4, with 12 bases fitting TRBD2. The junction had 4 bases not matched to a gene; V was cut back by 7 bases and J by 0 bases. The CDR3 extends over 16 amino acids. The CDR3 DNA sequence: TGTGCCAGCACTCTGACTAGCGGGAGCTCCTACAATGAGCAGTTCTTC. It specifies CASTLTSGSSYNEQFF.

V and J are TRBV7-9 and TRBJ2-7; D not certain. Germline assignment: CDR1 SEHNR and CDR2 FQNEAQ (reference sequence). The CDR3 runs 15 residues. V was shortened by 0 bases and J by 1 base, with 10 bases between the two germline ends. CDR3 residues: CASSLARTVSYEQYF. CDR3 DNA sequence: TGTGCCAGCAGCTTAGCAAGAACAGTTTCCTACGAGCAGTACTTC.

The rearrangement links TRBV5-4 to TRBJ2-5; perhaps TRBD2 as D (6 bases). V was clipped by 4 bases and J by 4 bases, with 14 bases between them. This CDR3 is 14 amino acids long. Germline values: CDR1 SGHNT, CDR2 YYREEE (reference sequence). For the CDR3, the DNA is TGTGCCAGCAGCAGTCGGACCGGGGGAGAGACCCAGTACTTC. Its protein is CASSSRTGGETQYF.